The source of this T cell receptor beta chain is a study of T cell repertoires in cytomegalovirus infection. The table lists this clonotype with a few counts. The antigen is unknown. TCRdb re-derived calls from the reads in MiXCR, one entry per CDR3 protein. The sample has 650,000 to 900,000 distinct CDR3 sequences; roughly 29% are singletons. Findings and caveats of the study: Dominant in the ex vivo response were TCR beta clonotypes restricted by HLA-C and specific for CMV.

The V gene end was trimmed by 3 bases and the J gene end by 8 bases; junction bases not matched to a gene: 8. The CDR3 sequence is 15 residues long. Germline CDR1 and CDR2: SNHLY and FYNNEI. The sample in question was cultured CD8+ T cells from PBMCs, obtained from culture after CMV antigen stimulation. This receptor was taken from a human donor in good health (CMV status not recorded). Some clones in this sample may be carry-over from other donors' samples. V gene TRBV2 combines with J gene TRBJ1-4, with 8 bases matching TRBD1. CDR3 amino acids: CASSEAWTGKEKLFF. CDR3 bases: TGTGCCAGCAGTGAGGCTTGGACAGGGAAGGAAAAACTGTTTTTT. Filled out from reference TRBV2 and TRBJ1-4, the complete variable domain reads EPEVTQTPSHQVTQMGQEVILRCVPISNHLYFYWYRQILGQKVEFLVSFYNNEISEKSEIFDDQFSVERPDGSNFTLKIRSTKLEDSAMYFCASSEAWTGKEKLFFGSGTQLSVL.